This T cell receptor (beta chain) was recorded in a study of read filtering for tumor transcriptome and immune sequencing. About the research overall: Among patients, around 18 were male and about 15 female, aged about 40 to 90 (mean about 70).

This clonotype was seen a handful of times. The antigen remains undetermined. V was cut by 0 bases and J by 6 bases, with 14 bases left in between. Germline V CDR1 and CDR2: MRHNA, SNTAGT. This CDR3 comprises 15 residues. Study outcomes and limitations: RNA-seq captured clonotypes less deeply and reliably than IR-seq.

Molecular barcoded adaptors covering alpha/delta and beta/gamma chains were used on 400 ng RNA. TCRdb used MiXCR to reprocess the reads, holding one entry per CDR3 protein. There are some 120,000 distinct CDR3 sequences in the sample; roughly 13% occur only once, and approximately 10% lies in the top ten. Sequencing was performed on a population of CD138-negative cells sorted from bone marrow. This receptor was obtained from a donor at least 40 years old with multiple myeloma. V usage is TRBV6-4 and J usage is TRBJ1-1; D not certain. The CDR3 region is CASSDSIPAAPEAFF. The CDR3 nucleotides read TGTGCCAGCAGTGACTCGATCCCGGCGGCGCCTGAAGCTTTCTTT.